The 32 T cell receptor beta chains reported below all come from one sample, sequenced in a study of cytomegalovirus exposure and HLA in healthy donors. It was with 60 Vbeta and 13 Jbeta primers that the PCR ran. Method: immunoSEQ multiplex PCR; TCRdb's copy keeps in-frame clones and lacks some. The table includes about 82,000 clones, approximately 80% detected once. The sample consisted of PBMCs. The receptors here all came from a human donor in good health.

The genes are TRBV5-4 and TRBJ2-7; 9 positions match TRBD1. This CDR3 contains 13 residues. Germline CDR1 SGHNT, CDR2 YYREEE (reference sequence). V lost 8 bases and J lost 5; bases outside the gene matches: 8. This CDR3 reads CASRGTGMNEQYF. CDR3 bases: TGTGCCAGTCGGGGGACAGGGATGAACGAGCAGTACTTC. Full variable domain (missing parts from reference TRBV5-4 and TRBJ2-7): ETGVTQSPTHLIKTRGQQVTLRCSSQSGHNTVSWYQQALGQGPQFIFQYYREEENGRGNFPPRFSGLQFPNYSSELNVNALELDDSALYLCASRGTGMNEQYFGPGTRLTVT.

Details on this clone: One end of the junction varies from germline; a read error may be responsible. The rearrangement uses TRBV5-6 and TRBJ1-2; no clear D gene. The germline CDR1 and CDR2 sequences are SGHDT and YYEEEE. CDR3 length: 14 amino acids. The CDR3: CASSLPTGRGGYPF. CDR3 coding DNA: TGTGCCAGCAGCTTACCGACCGGACGGGGTGGCTACCCCTTC.

The J gene is TRBJ2-1, the V gene TRBV7-6; D gene unclear. Per the germline V gene, CDR1 is SGHVS and CDR2 is FNYEAQ. The germline V and J ends were trimmed by 1 base and 0 bases, with 10 bases remaining between them. This CDR3 spans 16 amino acids. The CDR3 DNA follows: TGTGCCAGCAGCTTAGAGCCACCGAACTCCTACAATGAGCAGTTCTTC. This codes for CASSLEPPNSYNEQFF.

The chain carries TRBV7-9 and TRBJ1-2, with no clear D. Germline assignment: CDR1 SEHNR and CDR2 FQNEAQ (reference sequence). This CDR3 comprises 11 residues. Trimming stripped 4 bases from V and 5 bases from J, with 5 bases between. The chain's CDR3 is CASSSPYGYTF. CDR3 DNA: TGTGCCAGCAGCTCCCCGTATGGCTACACCTTC. Looking up the rest from reference TRBV7-9 and TRBJ1-2 gives the full variable domain: DTGVSQNPRHKITKRGQNVTFRCDPISEHNRLYWYRQTLGQGPEFLTYFQNEAQLEKSRLLSDRFSAERPKGSFSTLEIQRTEQGDSAMYLCASSSPYGYTFGSGTRLTVV.

The CDR3 spells CASSFTNTEAFF. The CDR3 coding sequence is TGTGCCAGCAGCTTTACTAACACTGAAGCTTTCTTT. The chain employs TRBV5-8 and TRBJ1-1; D remains unclear. The CDR3 spans 12 residues. The V gene's germline CDR1 is SGHTS and CDR2 YDEGEE. V dropped 2 bases and J dropped 2 bases, with 4 bases sitting between them.

The rearrangement uses TRBV6-5 and TRBJ1-5; a possible D gene is TRBD1 (6 bases). This CDR3 region has 14 residues. The ends were cut back, 6 bases at V and 1 base at J, with 10 bases in the middle. In germline, CDR1 is MNHEY, CDR2 SVGAGI. The CDR3 sequence: CASRPGQSNQPQHF. CDR3 sequence (DNA): TGTGCCAGCAGGCCCGGACAGAGCAATCAGCCCCAGCATTTT.

The chain is built from TRBV9 and TRBJ1-6; tentative D call: TRBD1 (6 bases). Germline V gene lookup returns CDR1 SGDLS and CDR2 YYNGEE. The CDR3 spans 16 residues. V was shortened by 3 bases and J by 3 bases, with 13 bases between the two germline ends. The CDR3 DNA sequence: TGTGCCAGCAGCGCCGGGGGGGGCGGCTATAATTCACCCCTCCACTTT. Its translation is CASSAGGGGYNSPLHF.

The rearrangement uses TRBV2 and TRBJ2-7, with 8 positions matching TRBD2. The CDR3 covers 13 residues. CDR1 is SNHLY, CDR2 FYNNEI, per germline. Trimming took 8 bases from V and 1 from J; bases not matched to a gene: 4. This chain's CDR3 is CASGRGGSYEQYF. The CDR3 DNA follows: TGTGCCAGCGGTCGGGGGGGGTCCTACGAGCAGTACTTC.

This chain links TRBV4-3 with TRBJ1-3; D remains unclear. Trimming removed 0 bases at V and 2 bases at J, with 8 bases between. Germline V gives CDR1 LGHNA, CDR2 YSLEER. The CDR3 is 15 amino acids. The CDR3 region is CASSQDVSAGNTIYF. The CDR3 coding sequence is TGCGCCAGCAGCCAAGATGTCAGCGCTGGAAACACCATATATTTT.

This rearrangement joins TRBV12-5 to TRBJ2-1; 11 bases match TRBD2. From germline, CDR1 is LGHNT and CDR2 FRNRAP. V trimming: 3 bases; J trimming: 3 bases; junction bases outside the gene matches: 7. This CDR3 is built from 17 residues. The chain's CDR3 is CASGFRWTSGFYNEQFF. DNA for the CDR3: TGTGCTAGTGGTTTCCGTTGGACTAGCGGGTTCTACAATGAGCAGTTCTTC. The entire variable domain, with the rest obtained from reference TRBV12-5 and TRBJ2-1, is as follows: DARVTQTPRHKVTEMGQEVTMRCQPILGHNTVFWYRQTMMQGLELLAYFRNRAPLDDSGMPKDRFSAEMPDATLATLKIQPSEPRDSAVYFCASGFRWTSGFYNEQFFGPGTRLTVL.

The chain recombines TRBV19 with TRBJ1-2; D uncertain. Germline V gene data show CDR1 as LNHDA and CDR2 as SQIVND (reference sequence). Trimming stripped 0 bases from V and 12 bases from J, with 17 bases between. The CDR3 contains 14 residues. The CDR3: CASSIDPRTRLHTF. The CDR3 coding sequence is TGTGCCAGTAGTATAGATCCCAGAACCAGGTTACACACCTTC.

The rearrangement links TRBV29-1 to TRBJ2-1; a weak D match, TRBD2 (5 bases). V was pared by 3 bases and J by 5 bases, with 14 bases between. The CDR3 runs to 14 residues. Germline CDR1 reads SQVTM; CDR2 reads ANQGSEA. CDR3: CSVEGRAGNNEQFF. The CDR3 DNA is TGCAGCGTTGAGGGGAGAGCTGGGAACAATGAGCAGTTCTTC.

The chain recombines TRBV6-5 with TRBJ1-1; D perhaps matches TRBD1 (6 bases). Germline CDR1 reads MNHEY; CDR2 reads SVGAGI. Trimming removed 7 bases from V and 4 bases from J, with 19 bases in between. This CDR3 region has 15 residues. The CDR3 protein is CASTRGGQGGTEAFF. The CDR3 DNA sequence: TGTGCCAGCACCCGCGGGGGCCAGGGAGGCACTGAAGCTTTCTTT.

The J gene is TRBJ2-5, the V gene TRBV29-1, with TRBD1 matching over 7 bases. In germline, CDR1 is SQVTM, CDR2 ANQGSEA. The V segment lost 6 bases and the J segment 1 base; nucleotides outside the gene matches: 5. This CDR3 comprises 13 residues. The CDR3 is CSVQGQIQETQYF. The CDR3 DNA is TGCAGCGTCCAGGGACAGATCCAAGAGACCCAGTACTTC.

The chain uses TRBV7-6 and TRBJ1-4, with 11 bases aligning to TRBD1. V was clipped by 1 base and J by 5 bases; unmatched bases: 3. The CDR3 spans 16 residues. The germline gives CDR1 SGHVS, CDR2 FNYEAQ. The CDR3 region has the DNA TGTGCCAGCAGCTTAGTTGGGACAGGGGGAAATGAAAAACTGTTTTTT. Translating gives CASSLVGTGGNEKLFF.

The chain carries TRBV7-9 and TRBJ1-1; D is unresolved. V lost 5 bases, J lost 6 bases, and 19 bases lay in between. Germline V gene lookup returns CDR1 SEHNR and CDR2 FQNEAQ (reference sequence). This CDR3 is 15 amino acids long. CDR3 nucleotide sequence: TGTGCCAGCAGCATTCACCTAGAAACCTGGCCTGAAGCTTTCTTT. Amino acid sequence: CASSIHLETWPEAFF.

This rearrangement joins TRBV15 to TRBJ1-5; D is undetermined. Germline CDR1 and CDR2: LNHNV and YYDKDF (reference sequence). The ends were cut back, 0 bases at V and 0 bases at J, with 6 bases in the middle. This CDR3 spans 15 amino acids. The CDR3: CATSRDGDSNQPQHF. The CDR3 DNA follows: TGTGCCACCAGCAGAGACGGGGATAGCAATCAGCCCCAGCATTTT.

The genes are TRBV28 and TRBJ2-5; the match to TRBD2 covers 8 bases. The V and J ends lost 3 bases and 1 base, in that order; junction bases with no gene match: 7. Germline CDR1 is MDHEN and CDR2 is SYDVKM. This CDR3 is built from 16 residues. Here the CDR3 DNA reads TGTGCCAGCAGTTTTAGTGGCGGGGGGCCCCAAGAGACCCAGTACTTC. This encodes CASSFSGGGPQETQYF.

The chain recombines TRBV6-5 with TRBJ1-1; possible D gene TRBD1, 5 bases. CDR1 and CDR2 (germline): MNHEY, SVGAGI. The V and J ends lost 8 bases and 1 base respectively, with 14 bases between them. The CDR3 totals 14 residues. The chain's CDR3 is CASARVGGNTEAFF. The CDR3 coding sequence is TGTGCCAGCGCCAGGGTGGGGGGGAACACTGAAGCTTTCTTT.

The chain carries TRBV29-1 and TRBJ2-3; D might be TRBD1 (6 bases). The CDR3 is made up of 15 amino acids. The germline CDR1 and CDR2 sequences are SQVTM and ANQGSEA. V lost 4 bases and J lost 0, with 14 bases in between. The CDR3 nucleotides read TGCAGCGTTGTAGGGACAACCGCTAGCACAGATACGCAGTATTTT. This translates into CSVVGTTASTDTQYF.

V is TRBV4-2 and J is TRBJ2-7, with D possibly matching TRBD1 (7 bases). Looked up from germline, CDR1 is LGHNA and CDR2 is YNFKEQ. This CDR3 is built from 13 residues. The V gene lost 4 bases and the J gene lost 2 bases, with 9 bases spanning the gap. CDR3 nucleotides: TGTGCCAGCAGCCCAGGGGGGCCCTACGAGCAGTACTTC. Protein product: CASSPGGPYEQYF.

V is TRBV6-4 and J is TRBJ2-2; 9 bases align to TRBD1. V dropped 6 bases and J dropped 2; count of bases not matched to a gene: 4. This CDR3 is built from 15 residues. The V gene's germline CDR1 is MRHNA and CDR2 SNTAGT. The CDR3 coding sequence is TGTGCCAGCAGGGACAGGGGTTACAACACCGGGGAGCTGTTTTTT. Protein sequence: CASRDRGYNTGELFF.

The chain links TRBV18 to TRBJ1-1; tentative D call: TRBD1 (5 bases). CDR3 length: 15 amino acids. Germline V gene lookup returns CDR1 KGHSH and CDR2 LQKENI. V gave up 6 bases and J gave up 1 base, with 15 bases separating them. CDR3 DNA: TGTGCCAGCTCCCCAGCCTTGACAGAGAACACTGAAGCTTTCTTT. It codes for CASSPALTENTEAFF.

The rearrangement joins TRBV5-1 to TRBJ1-6, with 11 bases that match TRBD1. This CDR3 spans 19 amino acids. The V gene's germline CDR1 is SGHRS and CDR2 YFSETQ. V shed 4 bases and J 8 bases; nucleotides not matched to a gene: 17. CDR3 region: CASSPGQGARAPLHSPLHF. CDR3 bases: TGCGCCAGCAGCCCTGGACAGGGGGCAAGAGCTCCCCTCCATTCACCCCTCCACTTT.

V is TRBV4-1 and J is TRBJ1-3; D is perhaps TRBD1 (5 bases). Germline-derived CDR1 and CDR2 are MGHRA and YSYEKL. The CDR3 runs to 13 residues. V was pared by 0 bases and J by 8 bases, with 8 bases between. In DNA, the CDR3 is TGCGCCAGCAGCCAAGATGTGGGGCACACCATATATTTT. It specifies CASSQDVGHTIYF.

CDR3 amino acids: CASSYGRSSYEQYF. CDR3 in DNA: TGTGCCAGCAGTTATGGCCGGAGCTCCTACGAGCAGTACTTC. The V and J genes are TRBV27 and TRBJ2-7, with D unresolved. Germline V gene sequence: CDR1 MNHEY, CDR2 SMNVEV (reference sequence). This CDR3 is 14 amino acids long. The V end was cut by 4 bases, the J end by 0 bases, with 10 bases between.

This chain uses TRBV27 with TRBJ2-3, with TRBD2 identical over 12 bases. V dropped 3 bases and J dropped 0; count of bases not matched to a gene: 10. Germline CDR1 is MNHEY and CDR2 is SMNVEV (reference sequence). CDR3 length: 19 residues. The CDR3 is CASSFIGASGGDSTDTQYF. CDR3 sequence (DNA): TGTGCCAGCAGTTTCATAGGGGCTAGCGGGGGGGATAGCACAGATACGCAGTATTTT.

V usage is TRBV19 and J usage is TRBJ1-2; D uncertain. CDR1 and CDR2 (germline): LNHDA, SQIVND (reference sequence). V was shortened by 6 bases and J by 8 bases, with 16 bases between the two germline ends. CDR3 length: 13 residues. CDR3 amino acids: CASRADIVRGYTF. CDR3 in DNA: TGTGCCAGTAGGGCAGACATTGTTAGGGGCTACACCTTC.

The genes are TRBV5-4 and TRBJ2-3, with 7 bases fitting TRBD1. The V and J ends lost 4 bases and 2 bases, in that order; junction bases with no gene match: 7. This CDR3 region has 15 residues. Germline V lookup: CDR1 SGHNT, CDR2 YYREEE (reference sequence). CDR3 nucleotide sequence: TGTGCCAGCAGCCCAAAACAGGGGTCCACAGATACGCAGTATTTT. Amino acid sequence: CASSPKQGSTDTQYF. Full variable domain (rest looked up from reference TRBV5-4 and TRBJ2-3): ETGVTQSPTHLIKTRGQQVTLRCSSQSGHNTVSWYQQALGQGPQFIFQYYREEENGRGNFPPRFSGLQFPNYSSELNVNALELDDSALYLCASSPKQGSTDTQYFGPGTRLTVL.

This chain joins TRBV6-5 and TRBJ2-3, with 9 bases fitting TRBD1. V shed 6 bases and J 8 bases; nucleotides not matched to a gene: 6. The CDR3 is 13 residues long. Germline CDR1 reads MNHEY; CDR2 reads SVGAGI. The DNA of the CDR3 is TGTGCCAGCAGCTCAGACAGGGGGGTTACGCAGTATTTT. Residues: CASSSDRGVTQYF.

The V gene is TRBV2, the J gene TRBJ2-7, with 8 bases identical to TRBD2. The V gene end was trimmed by 5 bases and the J gene end by 2 bases; junction bases not matched to a gene: 11. The CDR3 has 16 amino acids. The germline gives CDR1 SNHLY, CDR2 FYNNEI. CDR3 in amino acids: CASSNAASGGAYEQYF. Here the CDR3 DNA reads TGTGCCAGCAGTAACGCCGCATCCGGGGGGGCCTACGAGCAGTACTTC.

This clone has more than one count but fewer than ten. The same CDR3 also results from other DNA sequences found in this sample. In DNA, the CDR3 is TGCGCCAGCAGCTTGGAGGGGGTGAACACTGAAGCTTTCTTT. Translation gives CASSLEGVNTEAFF. The chain recombines TRBV5-1 with TRBJ1-1, with D possibly being TRBD1 (6 bases). V was pared by 0 bases and J by 0 bases, with 6 bases between. The CDR3 totals 14 residues. Looked up from germline, CDR1 is SGHRS and CDR2 is YFSETQ.